Each of the 3 T cell receptor beta chains below was sequenced from the same sample in a study of vaccination effects on CD4 cells after COVID-19. Method: immunoSEQ multiplex PCR; TCRdb's copy keeps in-frame clones and lacks some. The sample has about 8,100 clones, roughly 74% seen once. These receptors have no known antigen. ViraFEST assay sequencing came after antigen-specific CD4+ T cells were expanded with viral peptide pools. Following a roughly 11-day culture, CD4+ T cells were purified. The sequences come from CD4+ T cells from PBMCs cultured with HCoV-229E spike peptides, collected before COVID-19 vaccination. These receptors came from a human donor who received a COVID-19 vaccine.

In nucleotides, the CDR3 is TGTGCCAGCAGCCCGGGACACGGCAATCAGCCCCAGCATTTT. This sequence encodes CASSPGHGNQPQHF. V gene TRBV3-1 (or the pseudogene TRBV3-2) combines with J gene TRBJ1-5, with a possible D match to TRBD1 (6 bases). V gave up 4 bases and J gave up 2 bases, with 9 bases separating them. The CDR3 covers 14 residues. Germline V gene lookup returns CDR1 LGHDT and CDR2 YNNKEL (reference sequence).

The chain links TRBV3-1 (or the pseudogene TRBV3-2) to TRBJ2-3, with 12 bases fitting TRBD2. The CDR3 consists of 16 residues. V shed 3 bases, J shed 6 bases, and the junction held 7 bases outside the gene matches. Germline values: CDR1 LGHDT, CDR2 YNNKEL (reference sequence). CDR3 in DNA: TGTGCCAGCAGCCATAATCCCGGGACTAGCGGGGATACGCAGTATTTT. It specifies CASSHNPGTSGDTQYF.

V usage is TRBV27 and J usage is TRBJ1-2, with 10 bases aligning to TRBD1. Trimming cost V 8 bases and J 8 bases; bases outside gene matches: 8. Germline V gene sequence: CDR1 MNHEY, CDR2 SMNVEV (reference sequence). The CDR3 has 13 residues. The CDR3 protein is CASSSGQGEGYTF. For the CDR3, the DNA is TGTGCCAGCTCTAGTGGACAGGGGGAAGGCTACACCTTC.